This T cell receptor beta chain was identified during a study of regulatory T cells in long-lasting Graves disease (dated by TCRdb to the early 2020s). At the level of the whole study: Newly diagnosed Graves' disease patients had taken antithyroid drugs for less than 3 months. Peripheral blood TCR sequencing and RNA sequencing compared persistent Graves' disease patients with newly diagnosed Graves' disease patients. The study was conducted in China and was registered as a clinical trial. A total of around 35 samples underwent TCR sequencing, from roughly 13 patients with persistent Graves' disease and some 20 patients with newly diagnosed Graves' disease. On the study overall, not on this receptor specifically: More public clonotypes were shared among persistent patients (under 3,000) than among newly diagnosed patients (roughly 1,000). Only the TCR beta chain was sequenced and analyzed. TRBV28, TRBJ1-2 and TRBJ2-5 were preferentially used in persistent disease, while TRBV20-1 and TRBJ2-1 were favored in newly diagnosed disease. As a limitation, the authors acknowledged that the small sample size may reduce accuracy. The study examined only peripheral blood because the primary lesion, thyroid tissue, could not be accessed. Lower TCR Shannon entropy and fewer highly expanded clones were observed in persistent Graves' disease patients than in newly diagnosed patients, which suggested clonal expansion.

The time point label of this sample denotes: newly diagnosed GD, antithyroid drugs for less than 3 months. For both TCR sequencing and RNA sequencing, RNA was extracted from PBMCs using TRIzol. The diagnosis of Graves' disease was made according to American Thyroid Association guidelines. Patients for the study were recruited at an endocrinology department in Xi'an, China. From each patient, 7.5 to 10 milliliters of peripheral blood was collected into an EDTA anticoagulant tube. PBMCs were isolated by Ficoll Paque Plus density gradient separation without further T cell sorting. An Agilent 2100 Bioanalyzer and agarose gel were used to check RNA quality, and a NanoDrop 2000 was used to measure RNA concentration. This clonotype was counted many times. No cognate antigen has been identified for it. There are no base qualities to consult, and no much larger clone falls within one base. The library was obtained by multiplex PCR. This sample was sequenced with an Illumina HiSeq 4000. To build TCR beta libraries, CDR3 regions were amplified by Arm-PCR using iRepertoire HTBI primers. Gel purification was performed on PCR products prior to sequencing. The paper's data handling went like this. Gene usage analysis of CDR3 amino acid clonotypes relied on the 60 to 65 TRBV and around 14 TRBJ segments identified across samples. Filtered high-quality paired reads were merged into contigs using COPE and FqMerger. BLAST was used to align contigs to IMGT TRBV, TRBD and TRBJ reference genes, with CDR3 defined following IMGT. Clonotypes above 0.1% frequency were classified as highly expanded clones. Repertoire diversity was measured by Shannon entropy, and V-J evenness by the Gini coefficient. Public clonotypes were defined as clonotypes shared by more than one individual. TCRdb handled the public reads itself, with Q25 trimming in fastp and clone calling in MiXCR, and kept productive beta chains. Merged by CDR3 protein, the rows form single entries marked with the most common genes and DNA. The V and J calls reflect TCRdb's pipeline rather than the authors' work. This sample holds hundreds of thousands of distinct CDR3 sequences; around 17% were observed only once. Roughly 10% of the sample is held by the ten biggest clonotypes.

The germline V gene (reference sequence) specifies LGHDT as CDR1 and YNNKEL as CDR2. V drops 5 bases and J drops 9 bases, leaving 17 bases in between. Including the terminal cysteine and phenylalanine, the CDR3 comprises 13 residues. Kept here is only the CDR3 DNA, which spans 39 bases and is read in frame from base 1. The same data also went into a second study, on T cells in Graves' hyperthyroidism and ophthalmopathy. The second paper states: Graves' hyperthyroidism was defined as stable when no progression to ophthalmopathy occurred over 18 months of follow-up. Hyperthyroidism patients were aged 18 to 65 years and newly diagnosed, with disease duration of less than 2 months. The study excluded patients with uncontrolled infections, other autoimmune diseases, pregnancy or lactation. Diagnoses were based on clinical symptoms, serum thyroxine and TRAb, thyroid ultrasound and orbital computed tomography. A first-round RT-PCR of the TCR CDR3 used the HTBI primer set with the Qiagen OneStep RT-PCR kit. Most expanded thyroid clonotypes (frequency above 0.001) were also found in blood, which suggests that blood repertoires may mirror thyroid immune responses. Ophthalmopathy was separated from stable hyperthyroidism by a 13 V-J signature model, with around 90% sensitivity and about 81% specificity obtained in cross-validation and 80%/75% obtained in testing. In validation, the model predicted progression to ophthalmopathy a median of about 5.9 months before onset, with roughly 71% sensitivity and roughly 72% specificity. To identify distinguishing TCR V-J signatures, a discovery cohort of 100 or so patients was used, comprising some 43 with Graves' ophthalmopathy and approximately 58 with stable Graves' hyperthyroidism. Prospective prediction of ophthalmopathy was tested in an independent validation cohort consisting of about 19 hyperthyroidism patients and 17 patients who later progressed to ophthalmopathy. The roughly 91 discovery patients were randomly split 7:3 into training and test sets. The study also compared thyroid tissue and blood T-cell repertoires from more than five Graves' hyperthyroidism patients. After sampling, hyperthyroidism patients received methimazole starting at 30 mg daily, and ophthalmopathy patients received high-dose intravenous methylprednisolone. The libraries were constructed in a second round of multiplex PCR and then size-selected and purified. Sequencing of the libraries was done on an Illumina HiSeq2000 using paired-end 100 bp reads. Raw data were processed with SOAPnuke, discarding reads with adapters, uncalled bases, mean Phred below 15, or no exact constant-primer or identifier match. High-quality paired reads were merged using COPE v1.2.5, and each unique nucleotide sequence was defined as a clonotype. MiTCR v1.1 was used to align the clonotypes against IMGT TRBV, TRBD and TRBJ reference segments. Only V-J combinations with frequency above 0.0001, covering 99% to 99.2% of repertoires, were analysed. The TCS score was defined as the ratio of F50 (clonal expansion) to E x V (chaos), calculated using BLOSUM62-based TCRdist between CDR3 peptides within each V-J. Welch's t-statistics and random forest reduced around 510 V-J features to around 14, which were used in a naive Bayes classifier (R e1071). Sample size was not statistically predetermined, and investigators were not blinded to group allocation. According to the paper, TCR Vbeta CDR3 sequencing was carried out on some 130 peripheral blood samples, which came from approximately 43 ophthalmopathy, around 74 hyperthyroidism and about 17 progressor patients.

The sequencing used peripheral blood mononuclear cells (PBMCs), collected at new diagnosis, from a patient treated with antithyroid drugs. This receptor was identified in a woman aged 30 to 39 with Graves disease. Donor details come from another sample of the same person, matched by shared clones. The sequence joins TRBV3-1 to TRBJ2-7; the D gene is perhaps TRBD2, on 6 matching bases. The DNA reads TGTGCCAGCAGCGGGGACTTCAATTCGTGGCAGTACTTC. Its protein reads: CASSGDFNSWQYF.